This paragraph covers one T cell receptor (beta chain) sequence. Its antigen remains undetermined. This clone may be a read error of a much larger clone one base away. The protocol used for the library was 5' RACE. Sequencing was performed on an Illumina HiSeq 2500. A second PCR of about 7 to 12 cycles was run with a J-beta primer mix and a sample-barcoded 5' primer. Each TCR beta cDNA molecule received a unique molecular identifier from a template-switch 5' adaptor carrying 12 random nucleotides. At least 2.5 million CDR3-containing paired-end reads were obtained from each sample. First-strand cDNA was synthesized from all RNA with the Mint cDNA synthesis kit, primed by a TRBC-specific oligonucleotide. All cDNA was treated with uracil-DNA glycosylase and then went through a first 18-cycle PCR with the universal primers M1SS and BC2_uni_R. The study's processing was this. Each sample was normalized by randomly selecting 1 million high-quality reads, each carrying a distinct molecular identifier. Reads sharing molecular identifiers were discarded rather than binned into consensus sequences. MiTCR, set to a Q25 quality threshold and the strictest error-elimination algorithm, was used for CDR3 identification, clonotype clustering and error correction. A nonparametric unseen species model with Euler transformation was used to estimate lower-bound total TCR beta diversity. In-frame beta chains were kept once TCRdb had trimmed the public reads at Q25 with fastp and called clones with MiXCR. Rows merge per CDR3 protein into single entries with the most common DNA and genes. These V and J calls rely on TCRdb rather than the paper's analysis. Recorded for this sample are some 1.1 million distinct CDR3 sequences; 35% to 40% of them occurred a single time. The ten largest account for about an eighth of the sample.

This entry belongs to a study of blood T cells in healthy people across ages (dated by TCRdb to between 2015 and 2016). Study-wide context: Template switching captured roughly one uniquely barcoded TCR beta cDNA molecule per two T cells in model experiments. The donors were divided into four age groups: young (average around 17 years), middle-aged (around 37), aged (approximately 62) and long-lived (about 79). To avoid experimental bias, donors of different ages were distributed randomly across sequencing lanes. Two additional independent replicas of 1 million unique cDNA reads from the same blood draw were analyzed for two donors (one aged 18 to 30 and one aged 80 or older). Age-related changes in TCR beta repertoire diversity were measured in the study by deep sequencing normalized with unique cDNA molecular identifiers. Overall study results and their limits: Estimates of total diversity based on one million sequenced T cells were considered lower bounds and underestimates. As age increased, observed TCR beta diversity per million T cells dropped in a roughly linear way, and a significant reduction was already evident by age 40. Compared with the aged group, the long-lived group had more naive CD4+ T cells, fewer expanded clones and increased TCR diversity, a pattern suggesting age selection. The CMV infection status of donors was not known, potentially confounding age-related changes in expanded clonotypes. Because profiling used bulk unsorted PBMCs, naive and antigen-experienced compartments could not be compared conclusively. There was a strong correlation between observed TCR beta diversity and the percentage of naive T cells measured by flow cytometry.

Donors were a few dozen systemically healthy Caucasian individuals from Russia aged roughly 6 to 95 years. Roughly 9 milliliters of peripheral blood were drawn from each donor into EDTA-treated Vacutainer tubes. Ficoll-Paque density-gradient centrifugation was used to isolate PBMCs, with at least 6 million obtained per sample. Trizol reagent was used to extract total RNA from PBMCs, with at least 5.5 micrograms per sample. The percentages of naive CD45RAhigh/CD27high T cells were determined by flow cytometry on a PBMC aliquot from every donor. From a lookup of the germline V gene, CDR1 and CDR2 are SGHAT and FQNNGV. The CDR3 starts with the cysteine, ends with the phenylalanine, and has 14 residues. Only the CDR3 DNA is retained, 42 bases long and in frame from the first base.

The sequence joins TRBV11-2 to TRBJ2-5; the D gene assignment is perhaps TRBD1 or TRBD2, with each matching 5 bases. Sequencing input: blood. This receptor was identified in a man aged 18 to 29 in good health. The CDR3 protein sequence reads: CGSSLDGGQETQYF. At the DNA level, the sequence is TGTGGCAGCAGCTTAGATGGGGGCCAAGAGACCCAGTACTTC.